This TCR beta chain originates from a study of T cell repertoires in cytomegalovirus infection. Study-wide background: Public TCR beta signatures indicated both CMV infection and matching HLA type. Study findings and constraints: The cumulative frequency of public TCR beta families identified carriers of CMV plus the relevant HLA. CMV-specific TCR beta clonotypes restricted by HLA-C were the ones dominating the ex vivo response.

TCRdb passed the reads through MiXCR, listing each CDR3 protein once. The sample records 350,000 to 500,000 distinct CDR3 sequences, 31% being singletons. The CDR3 contains 16 residues. The J segment lost 0 bases and the V segment lost 1 base, leaving 2 bases of the junction unmatched. Concerning this clonotype: The antigen is not known.

This chain uses TRBV12-3 or TRBV12-4 with TRBJ2-3, with TRBD1 matching 9 bases. Specimen: PBMCs. The sequence came from a human donor in good health (CMV status not recorded). Some clones in this sample may be carry-over from other donors' samples. The CDR3 loop reads CASSLGQGGSTDTQYF. The CDR3 DNA reads as TGTGCCAGCAGTTTAGGACAGGGGGGAAGCACAGATACGCAGTATTTT.